This TCR beta chain was sequenced during a study of cytomegalovirus exposure and HLA in healthy donors. Study observations and caveats: Some TCR beta chains (roughly 150 of them) were listed as cytomegalovirus-associated.

V lost 1 base and J lost 3, with 10 bases in between. There are 14 residues in the CDR3. The germline V gene encodes CDR1 MGHRA and CDR2 YSYEKL. Sequenced by immunoSEQ multiplex PCR; TCRdb stores in-frame clones only, minus some. The sample includes 300,000 to 400,000 clones, about nine tenths seen only once; the top ten take 0.65% to 0.95%. In regard to this clone: Its specificity is not known.

The TCR sequence derives from a woman between 18 and 30 years old in good health and CMV-seronegative. This chain connects TRBV4-1 to TRBJ2-7; D might be TRBD2 (6 bases). Sequencing was carried out using PBMCs. The CDR3 DNA follows: TGCGCCAGCAGCCAAGTCGAAGCGGGCTACGAGCAGTACTTC. This encodes CASSQVEAGYEQYF.